At least ten counts were recorded for the clone carrying this TCR beta chain. This sample is drawn from a study of T-cell reconstitution after alpha-beta-depleted transplantation in children. Preparation of the TCRbeta library was carried out with unique molecular identifiers. TCRdb analysed the PCR reads with MiXCR anew, one entry per CDR3 protein. The sample lists 200,000 to 250,000 distinct CDR3 sequences; around 9.7% were seen once. Trimming removed 8 bases from V and 1 base from J, with 10 bases in between. Germline CDR1 MNHEY, CDR2 SMNVEV (reference sequence). The CDR3 consists of 13 residues. The receptor comes from a human donor who donated a stem cell graft to a child with SCID. The chain carries TRBV27 and TRBJ2-3; either TRBD1 or TRBD2 may fit D (5 bases each). The source was PBMCs from the stem cell graft donor, collected from the stem cell graft. The CDR3 DNA follows: TGTGCCAGCGAGGGGCGGGGCACAGATACGCAGTATTTT. It is translated as CASEGRGTDTQYF.